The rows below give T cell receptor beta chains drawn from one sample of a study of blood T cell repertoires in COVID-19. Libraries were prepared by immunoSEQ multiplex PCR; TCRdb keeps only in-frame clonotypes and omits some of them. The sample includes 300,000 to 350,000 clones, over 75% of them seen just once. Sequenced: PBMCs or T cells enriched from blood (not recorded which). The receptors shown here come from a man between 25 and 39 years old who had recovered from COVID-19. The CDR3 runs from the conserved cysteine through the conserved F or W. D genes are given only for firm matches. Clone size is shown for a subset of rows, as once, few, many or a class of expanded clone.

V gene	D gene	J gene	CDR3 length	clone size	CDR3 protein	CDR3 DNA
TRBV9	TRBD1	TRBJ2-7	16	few	CASSVGAGGLSYEQYF	TGTGCCAGCAGCGTAGGCGCAGGGGGCCTCTCCTACGAGCAGTACTTC
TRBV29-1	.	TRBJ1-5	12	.	CSVSGGNQPQHF	TGCAGCGTTTCGGGAGGCAATCAGCCCCAGCATTTT
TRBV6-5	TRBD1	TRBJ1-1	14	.	CASTRTGLGTEAFF	TGTGCCAGCACTCGGACAGGGTTGGGCACTGAAGCTTTCTTT
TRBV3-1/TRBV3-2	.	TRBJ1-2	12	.	CASRDLGYGYTF	TGTGCCAGCCGGGATTTAGGCTATGGCTACACCTTC
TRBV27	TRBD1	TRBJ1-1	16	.	CASSLGAGQGVKSAFF	TGTGCCAGCAGTTTAGGCGCAGGACAGGGGGTAAAATCAGCTTTCTTT
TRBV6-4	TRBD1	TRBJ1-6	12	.	CASRQGVSPLHF	TGTGCCAGCAGGCAGGGGGTCTCACCCCTCCACTTT
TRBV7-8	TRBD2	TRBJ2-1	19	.	CASSLGRASGGRSYNEQFF	TGTGCCAGCAGCTTAGGACGGGCTAGCGGGGGCCGCTCCTACAATGAGCAGTTCTTC
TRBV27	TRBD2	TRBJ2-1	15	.	CASSLYLAGGLEQFF	TGTGCCAGCAGTTTGTATCTAGCGGGGGGGCTTGAGCAGTTCTTC
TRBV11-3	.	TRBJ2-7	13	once	CASSLARDYEQYF	TGTGCCAGCAGCCTAGCCAGGGACTACGAGCAGTACTTC
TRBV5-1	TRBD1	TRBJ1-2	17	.	CASSLAGQGAWEDGYTF	TGCGCCAGCAGCTTGGCGGGACAGGGGGCATGGGAGGATGGCTACACCTTC
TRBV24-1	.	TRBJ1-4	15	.	CATSDPGAGNEKLFF	TGTGCCACCAGTGATCCTGGGGCAGGGAATGAAAAACTGTTTTTT
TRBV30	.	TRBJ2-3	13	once	CAWSVESTDTQYF	TGTGCCTGGAGTGTTGAGAGTACAGATACGCAGTATTTT
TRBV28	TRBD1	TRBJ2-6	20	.	CASSLFPRTGFSSGANVLTF	TGTGCCAGCAGTTTATTTCCGAGGACAGGGTTTAGCTCTGGGGCCAACGTCCTGACTTTC
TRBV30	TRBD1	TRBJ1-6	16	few	CASQDRLSSYNSPLHF	TGTGCCTCCCAGGACAGGCTAAGCTCCTATAATTCACCCCTCCACTTT
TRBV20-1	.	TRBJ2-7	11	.	CSALQVYEQYF	TGCAGTGCTTTACAAGTCTACGAGCAGTACTTC
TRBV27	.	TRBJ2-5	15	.	CASSLQGSFQETQYF	TGTGCCAGCAGTTTACAGGGTTCGTTTCAAGAGACCCAGTACTTC
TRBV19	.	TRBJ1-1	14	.	CASSIGSLNTEAFF	TGTGCCAGTAGTATAGGGAGCCTTAACACTGAAGCTTTCTTT
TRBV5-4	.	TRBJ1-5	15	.	CASSLDPEANQPQHF	TGTGCCAGCAGCTTGGACCCAGAGGCCAATCAGCCCCAGCATTTT
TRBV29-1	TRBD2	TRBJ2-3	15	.	CSVWTLAGGRDTQYF	TGCAGCGTTTGGACCCTAGCGGGGGGGCGAGATACGCAGTATTTT
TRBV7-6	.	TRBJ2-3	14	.	CASSLGLGTDTQYF	TGTGCCAGCAGCTTAGGACTAGGGACAGATACGCAGTATTTT
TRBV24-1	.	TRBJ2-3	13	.	CATSGTGSDTQYF	TGTGCCACCAGTGGAACGGGGTCGGATACGCAGTATTTT
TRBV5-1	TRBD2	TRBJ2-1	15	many	CASSLVGGSYNEQFF	TGCGCCAGCAGCTTGGTCGGGGGGTCCTACAATGAGCAGTTCTTC